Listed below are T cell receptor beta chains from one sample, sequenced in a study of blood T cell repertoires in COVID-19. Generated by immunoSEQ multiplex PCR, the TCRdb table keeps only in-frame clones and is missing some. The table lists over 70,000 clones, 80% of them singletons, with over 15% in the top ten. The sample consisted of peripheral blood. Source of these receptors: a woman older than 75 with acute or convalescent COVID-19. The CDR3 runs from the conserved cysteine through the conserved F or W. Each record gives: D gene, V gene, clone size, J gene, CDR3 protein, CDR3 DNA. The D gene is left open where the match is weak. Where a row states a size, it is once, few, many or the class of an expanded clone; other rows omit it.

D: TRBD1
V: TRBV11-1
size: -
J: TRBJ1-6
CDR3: CASSLRGLNSPLHF
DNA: TGTGCCAGCAGCTTAAGGGGGCTCAATTCACCCCTCCACTTT

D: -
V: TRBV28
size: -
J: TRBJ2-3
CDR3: CASSLRAYRGTDTQYF
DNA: TGTGCCAGCAGTTTAAGGGCGTACCGAGGGACAGATACGCAGTATTTT

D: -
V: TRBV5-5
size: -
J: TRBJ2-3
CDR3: CASSLARTSSTDTQYF
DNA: TGTGCCAGCAGCTTAGCGCGAACTTCTAGCACAGATACGCAGTATTTT

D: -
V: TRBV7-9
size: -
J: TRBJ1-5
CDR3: CASSLGPNQPQHF
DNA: TGTGCCAGCAGCTTAGGGCCGAATCAGCCCCAGCATTTT

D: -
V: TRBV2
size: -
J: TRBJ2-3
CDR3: CASSQGGDTQYF
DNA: TGTGCCAGCAGCCAAGGGGGAGATACGCAGTATTTT

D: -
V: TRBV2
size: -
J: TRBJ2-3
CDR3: CASSPREDTQYF
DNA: TGTGCCAGCAGCCCACGTGAGGATACGCAGTATTTT

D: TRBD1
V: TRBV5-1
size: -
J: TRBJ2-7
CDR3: CASSLAENRGHEQYF
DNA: TGCGCCAGCAGCTTGGCCGAGAACAGGGGGCACGAGCAGTACTTC

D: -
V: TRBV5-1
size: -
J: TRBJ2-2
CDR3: CASSSNRLYTGELFF
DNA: TGCGCCAGCAGCTCCAACAGGTTATACACCGGGGAGCTGTTTTTT

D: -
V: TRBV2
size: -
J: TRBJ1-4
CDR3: CASSLGHRDGKLFF
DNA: TGTGCCAGCAGTCTTGGACACAGGGATGGAAAACTGTTTTTT

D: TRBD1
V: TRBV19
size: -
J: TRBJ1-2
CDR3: CASSTTGGYGYTF
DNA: TGTGCCAGTAGTACGACAGGGGGCTATGGCTACACCTTC

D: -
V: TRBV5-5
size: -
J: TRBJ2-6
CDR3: CASSLVRGSGANVLTF
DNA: TGTGCCAGCAGCTTGGTTAGGGGCTCCGGGGCCAACGTCCTGACTTTC

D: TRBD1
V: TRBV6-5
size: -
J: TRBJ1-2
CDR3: CASSFYRGGSYGYTF
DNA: TGTGCCAGCAGTTTCTACAGGGGAGGTAGCTATGGCTACACCTTC

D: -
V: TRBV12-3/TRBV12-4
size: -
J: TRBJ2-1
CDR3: CASSPTSNEQFF
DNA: TGTGCCAGCAGCCCGACTAGCAATGAGCAGTTCTTC

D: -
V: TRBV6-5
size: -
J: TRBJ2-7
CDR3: CASRLRGYEQYF
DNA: TGTGCCAGCCGGCTCAGGGGTTACGAGCAGTACTTC

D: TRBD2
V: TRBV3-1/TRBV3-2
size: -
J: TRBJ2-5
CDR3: CASSLGLGGETQYF
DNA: TGTGCCAGCAGCCTGGGACTAGGAGGAGAGACCCAGTACTTC

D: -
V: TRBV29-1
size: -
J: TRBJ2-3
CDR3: CSGDGGGTDTQYF
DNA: TGCAGCGGTGACGGGGGAGGCACAGATACGCAGTATTTT

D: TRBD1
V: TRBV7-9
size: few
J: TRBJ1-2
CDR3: CASSVDRGGGYTF
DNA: TGTGCCAGCAGCGTTGACAGGGGAGGTGGCTACACCTTC

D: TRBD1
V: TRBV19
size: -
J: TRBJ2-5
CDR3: CASSIDRTGKETQYF
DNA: TGTGCCAGTAGTATAGACAGGACAGGTAAAGAGACCCAGTACTTC

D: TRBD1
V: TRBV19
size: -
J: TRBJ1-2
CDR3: CASSTRDRAKAVYGYTF
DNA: TGTGCCAGTAGTACCCGGGACAGGGCAAAAGCTGTCTATGGCTACACCTTC

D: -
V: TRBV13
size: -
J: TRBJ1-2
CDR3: CASSLQDNYGYTF
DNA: TGTGCCAGCAGCTTACAGGATAACTATGGCTACACCTTC

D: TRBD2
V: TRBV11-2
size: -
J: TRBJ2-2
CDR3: CASGGLAGVTGELFF
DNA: TGTGCCAGCGGCGGACTAGCGGGGGTCACCGGGGAGCTGTTTTTT

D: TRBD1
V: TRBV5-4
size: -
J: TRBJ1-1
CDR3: CASSVGQLNTEAFF
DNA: TGTGCCAGCAGCGTGGGACAGCTGAACACTGAAGCTTTCTTT

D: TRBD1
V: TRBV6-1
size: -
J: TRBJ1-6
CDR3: CASSDDRGYSPLHF
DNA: TGTGCCAGCAGTGATGACAGGGGGTATTCACCCCTCCACTTT

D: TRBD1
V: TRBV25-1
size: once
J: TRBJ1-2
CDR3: CASSELGGQGAGGYTF
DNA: TGTGCCAGCAGTGAATTAGGCGGGCAGGGGGCGGGCGGCTACACCTTC

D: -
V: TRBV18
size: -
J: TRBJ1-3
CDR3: CASSPFTSVIDSGNTIYF
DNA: TGTGCCAGCTCACCTTTCACTTCGGTGATAGACTCTGGAAACACCATATATTTT

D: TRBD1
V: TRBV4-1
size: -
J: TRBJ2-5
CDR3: CASSRDRDRVETQYF
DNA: TGCGCCAGCAGCCGGGACAGGGATCGGGTAGAGACCCAGTACTTC

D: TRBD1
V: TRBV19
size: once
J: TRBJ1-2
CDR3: CASSIAAGQGGLSGYTF
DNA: TGTGCCAGTAGTATCGCGGCCGGACAGGGAGGTTTATCTGGCTACACCTTC

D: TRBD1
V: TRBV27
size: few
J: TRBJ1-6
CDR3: CASSSPGTGGNSPLHF
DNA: TGTGCCAGCAGTTCCCCCGGGACAGGGGGTAATTCACCCCTCCACTTT

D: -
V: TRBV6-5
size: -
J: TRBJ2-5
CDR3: CASSYEAGLETQYF
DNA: TGTGCCAGCAGTTACGAGGCAGGGTTGGAGACCCAGTACTTC

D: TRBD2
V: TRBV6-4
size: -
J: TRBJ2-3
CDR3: CASSERAGGPDTQYF
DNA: TGTGCCAGCAGTGAAAGGGCGGGGGGGCCAGATACGCAGTATTTT

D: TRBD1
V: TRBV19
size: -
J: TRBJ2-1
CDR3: CASSTGVVLTSSSYNEQFF
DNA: TGTGCCAGTAGCACAGGGGTCGTCCTTACCTCGAGCTCCTACAATGAGCAGTTCTTC

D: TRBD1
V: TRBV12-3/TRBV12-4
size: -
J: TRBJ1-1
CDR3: CASRMTGAHAFF
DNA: TGTGCCAGCAGGATGACAGGGGCGCACGCTTTCTTT

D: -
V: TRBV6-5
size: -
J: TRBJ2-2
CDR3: CASSSRFAGELFF
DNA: TGTGCCAGCAGTTCGCGGTTCGCCGGGGAGCTATTTTTT

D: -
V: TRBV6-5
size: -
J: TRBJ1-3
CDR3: CASQLEITAGNTIYF
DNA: TGTGCCAGCCAGTTAGAGATTACAGCTGGAAACACCATATATTTT

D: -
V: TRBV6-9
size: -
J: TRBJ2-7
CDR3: CASPGSYEQYF
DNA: TGTGCCAGTCCGGGTTCCTACGAGCAGTACTTC

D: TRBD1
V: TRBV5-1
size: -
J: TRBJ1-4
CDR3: CASSTGDEAEKLFF
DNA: TGCGCCAGCAGCACAGGGGATGAGGCTGAAAAACTGTTTTTT

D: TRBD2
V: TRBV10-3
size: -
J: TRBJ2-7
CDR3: CAISPADTRGDEQYF
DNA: TGTGCCATCAGTCCTGCGGACACCCGGGGGGACGAGCAGTACTTC

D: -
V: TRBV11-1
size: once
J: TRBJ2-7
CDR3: CASSPRMREGEQYF
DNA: TGTGCCAGCAGCCCTCGCATGAGGGAAGGGGAGCAGTACTTC

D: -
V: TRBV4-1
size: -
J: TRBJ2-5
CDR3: CASSQGDRKETQYF
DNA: TGCGCCAGCAGCCAAGGTGACAGGAAGGAGACCCAGTACTTC

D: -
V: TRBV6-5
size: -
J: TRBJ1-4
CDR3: CASSRVATNEKLFF
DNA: TGTGCCAGCAGTAGAGTCGCAACTAATGAAAAACTGTTTTTT

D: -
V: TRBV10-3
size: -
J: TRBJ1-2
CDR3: CAISDRTDRGYTF
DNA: TGTGCCATCAGCGACCGGACAGATCGGGGTTACACCTTC

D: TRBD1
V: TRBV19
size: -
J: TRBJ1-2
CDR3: CASSIGTGLYGYTF
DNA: TGTGCCAGTAGTATTGGGACAGGTTTATATGGCTACACCTTC

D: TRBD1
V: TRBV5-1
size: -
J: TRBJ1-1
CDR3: CASSSGQMNTEAFF
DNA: TGCGCCAGCAGCTCGGGACAGATGAACACTGAAGCTTTCTTT

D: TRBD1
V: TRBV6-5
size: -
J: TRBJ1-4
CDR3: CASRRGQGNLEKLFF
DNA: TGTGCCAGCAGGAGGGGGCAGGGGAATTTGGAAAAACTGTTTTTT

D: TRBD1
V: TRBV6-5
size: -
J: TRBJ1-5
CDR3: CASRVAGGDQPQHF
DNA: TGTGCCAGCAGAGTGGCAGGGGGCGACCAGCCCCAGCATTTT

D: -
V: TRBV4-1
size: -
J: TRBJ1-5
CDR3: CASSQRTENQPQHF
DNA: TGCGCCAGCAGCCAAAGGACAGAAAATCAGCCCCAGCATTTT

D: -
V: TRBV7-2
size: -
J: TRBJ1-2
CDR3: CASSLVANYGYTF
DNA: TGTGCCAGCAGCTTGGTAGCTAACTATGGCTACACCTTC

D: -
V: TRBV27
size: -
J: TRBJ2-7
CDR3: CASSLTGTGNYEQYF
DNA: TGTGCCAGCAGCCTAACCGGGACTGGAAACTACGAGCAGTACTTC

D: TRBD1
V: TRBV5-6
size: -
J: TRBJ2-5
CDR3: CASTPDRGTFLETQYF
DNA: TGTGCCAGCACCCCTGACAGGGGGACGTTTCTGGAGACCCAGTACTTC

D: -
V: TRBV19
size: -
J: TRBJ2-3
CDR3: CASGGSFTDTQYF
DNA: TGTGCCAGCGGAGGCAGCTTCACAGATACGCAGTATTTT

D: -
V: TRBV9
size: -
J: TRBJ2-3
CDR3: CASSVRSSYTDTQYF
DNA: TGTGCCAGCAGCGTTCGTAGCAGCTACACAGATACGCAGTATTTT

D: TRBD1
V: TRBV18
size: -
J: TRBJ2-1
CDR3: CASSPGTATYNEQFF
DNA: TGTGCCAGCTCACCTGGGACAGCAACTTACAATGAGCAGTTCTTC

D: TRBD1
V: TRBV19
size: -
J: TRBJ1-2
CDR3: CASSPGTVRAGYGYTF
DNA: TGTGCCAGTAGTCCCGGGACAGTAAGAGCCGGCTATGGCTACACCTTC

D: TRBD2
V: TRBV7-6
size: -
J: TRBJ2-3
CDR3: CASSLPRGLDSTDTQYF
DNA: TGTGCCAGCAGCCTTCCGCGGGGGTTGGATTCGACAGATACGCAGTATTTT

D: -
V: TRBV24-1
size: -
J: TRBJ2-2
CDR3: CATSDQNTGELFF
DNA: TGTGCCACCAGTGATCAGAACACCGGGGAGCTGTTTTTT

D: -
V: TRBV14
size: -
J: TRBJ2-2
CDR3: CASSRGRRAGELFF
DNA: TGTGCCAGCAGCCGTGGCAGGCGTGCCGGGGAGCTGTTTTTT

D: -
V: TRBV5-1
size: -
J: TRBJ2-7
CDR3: CASSLAGTYEQYF
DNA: TGCGCCAGCAGCTTGGCGGGAACCTACGAGCAGTACTTC

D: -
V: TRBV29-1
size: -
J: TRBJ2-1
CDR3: CSVDAEGGYNEQFF
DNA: TGCAGCGTCGACGCAGAGGGCGGCTACAATGAGCAGTTCTTC

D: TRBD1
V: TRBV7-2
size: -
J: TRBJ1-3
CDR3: CASSLGQGGNTIYF
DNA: TGTGCCAGCAGCTTAGGACAGGGTGGTAACACCATATATTTT